The TCR beta chain described here comes from a study of blood T cell repertoires in COVID-19. The authors' processing: Reference gene primers were amplified, and this amplification served to estimate nucleated cell counts. Some clones are missing from TCRdb's copy, which holds only in-frame ones; the method was immunoSEQ multiplex PCR. The V and J calls and clone size come from that table; D and trimming were worked out from the DNA. The profile covers about 64,000 clones, with about nine tenths appearing a single time and around two fifths taken by the ten largest. The CDR3 is 14 residues long. The germline V gene encodes CDR1 SGHRS and CDR2 YFSETQ. The ends were cut back, 4 bases at V and 4 bases at J, with 12 bases in the middle. Enrolment of Seattle patients took place during active infection, and they were followed longitudinally.

Material: peripheral blood. The genes are TRBV5-1 and TRBJ1-5, with D possibly matching TRBD1 (6 bases). The clonotype originates from an older woman with COVID-19, enrolled during active disease. CDR3 DNA: TGCGCCAGCAGCCCAGGACAGACTAATCAGCCCCAGCATTTT. It is translated as CASSPGQTNQPQHF.